This entry concerns a single T cell receptor (beta chain). Its matching antigen is unknown. CDR3 size: 15 residues. V dropped 4 bases and J dropped 8; count of bases not matched to a gene: 8. Germline V gene data show CDR1 as LNHNV and CDR2 as YYDKDF (reference sequence). Only in-frame clones appear in the TCRdb table, and some are missing; sequencing was by immunoSEQ multiplex PCR. The sample contains 15,000 to 20,000 clones, over 75% of which appear only once. CFSE-labeled sorted T cells met regulatory or mature dendritic cells for 4 to 6 days. The source of the sample is a study of regulatory dendritic cells for organ transplantation. General observations from the study: Regulatory dendritic cells appeared to expand memory CD8+ clones less than mature ones.

The V gene is TRBV15, the J gene TRBJ2-1, with 10 bases identical to TRBD1. Sequenced input: memory CD4+ T cells from blood cultured with regulatory dendritic cells. Subset indicated: CD45RO+ memory T cells. The sequence was obtained from a human donor in good health. CDR3 bases: TGTGCCACCAGCAACCGGGACAGGGGCGCCCATGAGCAGTTCTTC. Translated, it gives CATSNRDRGAHEQFF.